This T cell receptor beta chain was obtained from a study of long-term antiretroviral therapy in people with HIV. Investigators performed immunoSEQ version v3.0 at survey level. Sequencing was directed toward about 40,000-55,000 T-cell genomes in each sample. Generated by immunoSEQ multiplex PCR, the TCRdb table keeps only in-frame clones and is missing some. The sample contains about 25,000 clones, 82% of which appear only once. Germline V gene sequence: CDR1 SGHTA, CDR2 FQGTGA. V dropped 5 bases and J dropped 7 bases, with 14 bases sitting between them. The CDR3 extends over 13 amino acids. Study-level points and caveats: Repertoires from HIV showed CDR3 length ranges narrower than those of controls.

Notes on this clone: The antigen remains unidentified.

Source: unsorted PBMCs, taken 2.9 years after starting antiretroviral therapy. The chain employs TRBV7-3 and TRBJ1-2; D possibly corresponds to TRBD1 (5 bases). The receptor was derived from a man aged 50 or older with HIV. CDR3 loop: CASSANPGGGYTF. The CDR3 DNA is TGTGCCAGCAGCGCAAATCCGGGGGGTGGCTACACCTTC.